These 20 T cell receptor beta chains share one sample of origin, sequenced in a study of blood T cell repertoires in COVID-19. The method was immunoSEQ multiplex PCR; TCRdb's version includes in-frame clones alone and lacks a portion of them. Of around 210,000 clones in the sample, less than 85% were seen once. Sequenced: peripheral blood. Receptor source: a woman older than 75 with COVID-19, enrolled during active disease.

This chain uses TRBV6-5 with TRBJ1-1; possible D gene TRBD1, 6 bases. From germline, CDR1 is MNHEY and CDR2 SVGAGI. V lost 5 bases, J lost 4 bases, and 14 bases lay in between. The CDR3 extends over 14 amino acids. The CDR3 nucleotides read TGTGCCAGCAGTCCACTACAGGGTTCCACTGAAGCTTTCTTT. It encodes CASSPLQGSTEAFF.

CDR3 in amino acids: CASSYNSGMETQYF. The CDR3 coding sequence is TGTGCCAGCAGCTACAATAGCGGGATGGAGACCCAGTACTTC. This chain connects TRBV7-2 to TRBJ2-5; 8 bases fit TRBD2. The CDR3 loop spans 14 amino acids. Germline V gene lookup returns CDR1 SGHTA and CDR2 FQGNSA. V was pared by 4 bases and J by 5 bases, with 6 bases of the junction left unmatched.

The chain joins TRBV12-5 to TRBJ2-1, with D hard to call. V lost 2 bases and J lost 10, with 15 bases in between. CDR1 is LGHNT, CDR2 FRNRAP, per germline. CDR3 length equals 14 residues. The CDR3 nucleotides are TGTGCTAGTGGTTTGCCCCCCCAGGTACAGGAGCAGTTCTTC. Translating it yields CASGLPPQVQEQFF.

CDR3 in amino acids: CASSSDRGGFYEQYF. The CDR3 DNA sequence: TGTGCCAGCAGCTCGGACAGGGGCGGGTTCTACGAGCAGTACTTC. V usage is TRBV7-2 and J usage is TRBJ2-7, with 9 bases matching TRBD1. With V trimmed by 4 bases and J by 3 bases, 7 bases remained unmatched. CDR1 is SGHTA, CDR2 FQGNSA, per germline. The length of the CDR3 is 15 residues.

The chain links TRBV5-1 to TRBJ2-7; D remains unclear. Germline lookup yields CDR1 SGHRS and CDR2 YFSETQ. V lost 2 bases and J lost 4, with 10 bases in between. The CDR3 consists of 13 residues. DNA of the CDR3: TGCGCCAGCAGCTTAGTTTCAGATTACGAGCAGTACTTC. This translates into CASSLVSDYEQYF.

About this clone itself: Other nucleotide sequences from this sample produce the same CDR3. CDR3 region: CASSLDKETQYF. The CDR3 DNA is TGCGCCAGCAGCTTGGATAAAGAGACCCAGTACTTC. The chain joins TRBV5-1 to TRBJ2-5; D gene uncertain. The CDR3 extends over 12 amino acids. Germline assignment: CDR1 SGHRS and CDR2 YFSETQ. The germline V and J ends were trimmed by 0 bases and 3 bases, with 3 bases remaining between them. Full variable domain (missing parts from reference TRBV5-1 and TRBJ2-5): KAGVTQTPRYLIKTRGQQVTLSCSPISGHRSVSWYQQTPGQGLQFLFEYFSETQRNKGNFPGRFSGRQFSNSRSEMNVSTLELGDSALYLCASSLDKETQYFGPGTRLLVL.

The CDR3 reads CASSAGGGGYNEQFF. In DNA, the CDR3 is TGTGCCAGCAGCGCCGGTGGCGGGGGCTACAATGAGCAGTTCTTC. The gene calls are TRBV9 and TRBJ2-1; 7 positions agree with TRBD2. The trim removed 3 bases at V and 3 bases at J, leaving 6 bases unmatched. CDR3 length equals 15 residues. The germline V gene has CDR1 SGDLS and CDR2 YYNGEE.

The chain combines TRBV6-1 with TRBJ1-5; D gene uncertain. CDR3 length: 13 residues. Trimming shortened V by 2 bases and J by 7 bases, and 9 bases separated the two germline ends. Germline V lookup: CDR1 MNHNS, CDR2 SASEGT. CDR3 in amino acids: CASSETLRQPQHF. CDR3 coding DNA: TGTGCCAGCAGTGAAACCCTCCGGCAGCCCCAGCATTTT.

This rearrangement joins TRBV24-1 to TRBJ2-5; 9 bases align to TRBD2. V lost 5 bases, J lost 2 bases, and 14 bases stayed unmatched. The CDR3 is 18 residues long. Germline V gene data show CDR1 as KGHDR and CDR2 as SFDVKD. CDR3 residues: CATSAPGLAGLGQETQYF. The CDR3 DNA reads TGTGCCACCAGTGCCCCGGGGCTAGCGGGGCTGGGGCAAGAGACCCAGTACTTC.

This chain connects TRBV5-1 to TRBJ2-7; 7 bases are shared with TRBD1. The CDR3 loop spans 14 amino acids. Germline V gives CDR1 SGHRS, CDR2 YFSETQ. V shed 3 bases, J shed 5 bases, and the junction held 8 bases outside the gene matches. The CDR3 sequence is CASSWGDRVDEQYF. The CDR3 DNA reads TGCGCCAGCAGCTGGGGAGACAGGGTGGACGAGCAGTACTTC.

V is TRBV19 and J is TRBJ1-2; D gene ambiguous. With 5 bases removed from V and 7 bases from J, the gap between germline ends came to 11 bases. Germline V CDR1 and CDR2: LNHDA, SQIVND (reference sequence). The CDR3 spans 12 residues. CDR3 in amino acids: CASSANLGGYTF. The CDR3 DNA reads as TGTGCCAGTAGTGCCAACCTCGGTGGCTACACCTTC.

This sequence joins TRBV9 and TRBJ1-5; D is ambiguous. The V gene lost 0 bases and the J gene lost 4 bases, with 5 bases spanning the gap. CDR1 and CDR2 (germline): SGDLS, YYNGEE. This CDR3 contains 13 residues. CDR3 nucleotides: TGTGCCAGCAGCGTAGACCGGAATCAGCCCCAGCATTTT. This sequence encodes CASSVDRNQPQHF.

V and J are TRBV25-1 and TRBJ2-2; TRBD1 matches 7 bases. This CDR3 has 13 residues. Germline CDR1 is MGHDK and CDR2 is SYGVNS. V dropped 8 bases and J dropped 4; count of bases not matched to a gene: 4. CDR3 DNA: TGTGCCAGCCATCGGACAGGCACCGGGGAGCTGTTTTTT. Residues: CASHRTGTGELFF.

This clone was detected only once. The rearrangement joins TRBV5-4 to TRBJ1-4; D call uncertain. From germline, CDR1 is SGHNT and CDR2 YYREEE (reference sequence). This CDR3 is 16 amino acids long. Trimming stripped 0 bases from V and 0 bases from J, with 9 bases between. The CDR3 sequence is CASSLGVGATNEKLFF. The DNA of the CDR3 is TGTGCCAGCAGCTTGGGTGTCGGAGCAACTAATGAAAAACTGTTTTTT.

The chain couples TRBV5-6 to TRBJ1-5; 9 bases align to TRBD1. The trim removed 0 bases at V and 1 base at J, leaving 5 bases unmatched. The CDR3 runs to 17 residues. Germline-derived CDR1 and CDR2 are SGHDT and YYEEEE. In DNA form, the CDR3 reads TGTGCCAGCAGCTTGGGCAACAGGGGGCTGAGCAATCAGCCCCAGCATTTT. This encodes CASSLGNRGLSNQPQHF.

The chain recombines TRBV11-2 with TRBJ1-5; D is possibly TRBD1 (5 bases). This CDR3 has 14 amino acids. Trimming removed 5 bases at V and 3 bases at J, with 11 bases between. Per germline, CDR1 SGHAT and CDR2 FQNNGV. The CDR3 spells CASSQGAANQPQHF. For the CDR3, the DNA is TGTGCCAGCAGCCAAGGGGCTGCCAATCAGCCCCAGCATTTT.

CDR3 protein: CSAALGPGFEAFF. DNA of the CDR3: TGCAGCGCAGCACTAGGGCCGGGCTTTGAAGCTTTCTTT. The genes are TRBV29-1 and TRBJ1-1; D call uncertain. From germline, CDR1 is SQVTM and CDR2 ANQGSEA. V was shortened by 7 bases and J by 7 bases, with 19 bases between the two germline ends. The CDR3 runs 13 residues. Complete variable domain (other parts from reference TRBV29-1 and TRBJ1-1): SAVISQKPSRDICQRGTSLTIQCQVDSQVTMMFWYRQQPGQSLTLIATANQGSEATYESGFVIDKFPISRPNLTFSTLTVSNMSPEDSSIYLCSAALGPGFEAFFGQGTRLTVV.

The chain has TRBV18 and TRBJ1-5, with 7 bases that match TRBD1. Germline V gene lookup returns CDR1 KGHSH and CDR2 LQKENI. V shed 1 base, J shed 4 bases, and the junction held 7 bases outside the gene matches. The CDR3 has 16 amino acids. The CDR3 protein is CASSPQGARGNQPQHF. The CDR3 bases are TGTGCCAGCTCACCACAGGGGGCGCGGGGAAATCAGCCCCAGCATTTT.

The gene calls are TRBV5-4 and TRBJ2-3; TRBD2 matches 7 bases. Trimming at V came to 4 bases and at J to 4 bases, leaving 9 bases not matched to a gene. This CDR3 has 15 amino acids. The V gene's germline CDR1 is SGHNT and CDR2 YYREEE (reference sequence). CDR3 region: CASSPGRGDADTQYF. The DNA for the CDR3 is TGTGCCAGCAGCCCCGGCCGGGGGGATGCAGATACGCAGTATTTT.

This chain links TRBV2 with TRBJ1-1; D is unresolved. The germline V gene encodes CDR1 SNHLY and CDR2 FYNNEI. V lost 5 bases and J 0 bases, leaving 13 bases between the germline ends. This CDR3 spans 15 amino acids. CDR3 residues: CASSKGRGVNTEAFF. In nucleotides, the CDR3 is TGTGCCAGCAGTAAAGGGCGAGGAGTGAACACTGAAGCTTTCTTT. The whole variable domain, remainder taken from reference TRBV2 and TRBJ1-1, is EPEVTQTPSHQVTQMGQEVILRCVPISNHLYFYWYRQILGQKVEFLVSFYNNEISEKSEIFDDQFSVERPDGSNFTLKIRSTKLEDSAMYFCASSKGRGVNTEAFFGQGTRLTVV.